Detailed here is one T cell receptor (beta chain). This receptor's antigen is unknown. Base qualities are not at hand, and no much larger clone is one base apart. This sample stems from a study of T-cell memory formation after mild COVID-19 (dated by TCRdb to the early 2020s). The study in broad terms: TCR sequence clusters from the two donors were largely donor specific. T-cell clones expanding and contracting after mild COVID-19 in a couple of donors were tracked by longitudinal TCRalpha and TCRbeta repertoire sequencing. Two young, previously healthy adult volunteers, one female and one male, were included in the cohort. Study-level results and caveats: Contracting CD4+ clones appeared mostly in the CM and EM memory subsets, whereas CD8+ clones were enriched in EMRA. Some responding clones were detected in pre-infection memory, which suggested that pre-existing cross-reactive memory T cells had joined the SARS-CoV-2 response. SARS-CoV-2 specificity of the second-wave clones peaking on day 37 was not confirmed. Only a couple of mild cases were covered in the study, and larger cohorts including severe cases with pre-infection samples were considered necessary. From day 15 to 85, contracting clones showed balanced CD4/CD8 phenotypes, whereas a second wave of clones that expanded from day 15 to 37 leaned towards CD4+.

Ficoll-Paque density gradient centrifugation was the method used to isolate PBMCs. V and J are truncated by 6 bases and 4 bases respectively, leaving an intervening sequence of 12 bases. From the cysteine up to the phenylalanine, the CDR3 has a length of 12 residues. The entry retains the CDR3 DNA only, 36 bases that are in frame from base 1. In the germline V gene, CDR1 corresponds to SQVTM and CDR2 to ANQGSEA. The sequencing machine was an Illumina NovaSeq 6000. TCRalpha and TCRbeta cDNA libraries were constructed by 5'RACE with constant-segment primers, with sample barcodes and unique molecular identifiers being introduced. Trizol reagent was used to extract RNA from every sample. Libraries were amplified in two PCR steps, with a second sample barcode and Illumina TruSeq adapters added in the second step. The libraries were sequenced on an Illumina NovaSeq using 2 x 150 bp paired-end reads. As for the original processing: The reads were demultiplexed and collapsed into UMI-guided consensus sequences using migec v1.2.7. Using mixcr v2.1.11, the UMI consensuses were aligned to TRA and TRB V and J templates and assembled into clonotypes. Expanded or contracted clonotypes were those called significant by both edgeR and NoisET, with noise models trained on biological replicates. For edgeR calls, the thresholds were a false discovery rate-adjusted p below 0.01 and a log2 fold-change of 1. PCA with hierarchical clustering of max-normalized trajectories of the 1000 most abundant clonotypes was used as exploratory dynamics analysis. The CD4 or CD8 phenotype of responding clones was assigned using the separately sequenced CD4+ and CD8+ repertoires. The public reads were run again by TCRdb, first through fastp at Q25 and then through MiXCR, and only productive beta chains were kept. Each entry merges the rows of one CDR3 protein and shows their most common DNA and genes. These V and J calls rely on TCRdb rather than the paper's analysis. This sample gives about 320,000 distinct CDR3 sequences in total; more than 13% of them show up just once. The ten biggest clones cover 21% of the sample.

The V gene is TRBV29-1 and the J gene is TRBJ1-1, with no confidently assigned D gene. Sequenced material: PBMCs or a T cell subset sorted from them (not recorded which). The receptor was derived from a man younger than 35 who had mild COVID-19 (a few samples of this study predate the infection). The sample titles of this study are shuffled in the database, so cell type and time point are left out; the donor was told from shared clones. In nucleotides, the sequence is TGCAGCGTCCGAGGGCAAGGCACTGAAGCTTTCTTT. This sequence encodes CSVRGQGTEAFF. The CDR3, completed at both ends by the reference TRBV29-1 and TRBJ1-1 genes, gives the full variable domain SAVISQKPSRDICQRGTSLTIQCQVDSQVTMMFWYRQQPGQSLTLIATANQGSEATYESGFVIDKFPISRPNLTFSTLTVSNMSPEDSSIYLCSVRGQGTEAFFGQGTRLTVV.